These 23 T cell receptor beta chains originate from one sample sequenced in a study of persistence of HIV-infected CD4 T cells. For these TCRs, the target antigens are not known. The immunoSEQ assay was version 4, run in survey mode. Assay: immunoSEQ multiplex PCR; the TCRdb copy retains only in-frame clones and omits some. The sample has some 30,000 clones; about 80% are singletons. Lysates of CMV-infected fibroblasts at about 10 ug/mL stimulated these cells. CD40L-negative CD69-negative CD45RO-high memory CD4+ T cells were sorted as populations depleted of antigen-responding cells. Here the sequenced sample was CD4+ T cells sorted from PBMCs after approximately 19-hour stimulation, taken from a patient who received antiretroviral therapy. The receptors stem from an adult woman with HIV who was CMV-seropositive.

The chain links TRBV3-1 (or the pseudogene TRBV3-2) to TRBJ2-1, with D possibly being TRBD2 (6 bases). Germline V CDR1 and CDR2: LGHDT, YNNKEL (reference sequence). V lost 0 bases and J 7 bases, leaving 13 bases between the germline ends. There are 15 residues in the CDR3. The CDR3 DNA reads TGTGCCAGCAGCCAAGACCCGGGCGGGGAAAATGAGCAGTTCTTC. Its protein product is CASSQDPGGENEQFF.

A few counts support this clone. This chain links TRBV27 with TRBJ1-1; tentative D call: TRBD1 (5 bases). The CDR3 contains 16 residues. Germline values: CDR1 MNHEY, CDR2 SMNVEV (reference sequence). The V end lost 4 bases, the J end lost 1 base, and 16 bases lay between the germline ends. The CDR3 spells CASSSLVIGQNTEAFF. Here the CDR3 DNA reads TGTGCCAGCAGTTCATTAGTAATAGGACAGAACACTGAAGCTTTCTTT.

The V gene is TRBV13, the J gene TRBJ2-7; D not resolved. The CDR3 sequence is 12 residues long. V lost 3 bases, J lost 3 bases, and 6 bases lay in between. Germline V CDR1 and CDR2: PRHDT, FYEKMQ (reference sequence). The CDR3 spells CASSFRGYEQYV. CDR3 DNA sequence: TGTGCCAGCAGCTTCCGCGGCTACGAGCAGTACGTC.

J is TRBJ1-2 and V is TRBV15; 8 bases are a match to TRBD1. This CDR3 contains 18 residues. J was trimmed by 5 bases and V by 3 bases; bases with no gene match: 17. Germline V gene data show CDR1 as LNHNV and CDR2 as YYDKDF (reference sequence). In DNA, the CDR3 is TGTGCCACCAGCAGCCTCAGGACAGGGCGAAGGAGGACTTATGGCTACACCTTC. It yields the protein CATSSLRTGRRRTYGYTF.

This chain connects TRBV30 to TRBJ2-3; the D gene is possibly TRBD2 (6 bases). Germline CDR1 and CDR2: GTSNPN and SVGIG (reference sequence). The CDR3 totals 15 residues. The V and J ends lost 1 base and 0 bases respectively, with 11 bases between them. DNA of the CDR3: TGTGCCTGGAGTGCCGGGGACTCAAGCACAGATACGCAGTATTTT. This translates into CAWSAGDSSTDTQYF. The complete variable domain, with remaining parts taken from reference TRBV30 and TRBJ2-3, reads SQTIHQWPATLVQPVGSPLSLECTVEGTSNPNLYWYRQAAGRGLQLLFYSVGIGQISSEVPQNLSASRPQDRQFILSSKKLLLSDSGFYLCAWSAGDSSTDTQYFGPGTRLTVL.

This clone turned up a few times. The J gene is TRBJ1-6, the V gene TRBV6-5, with 7 bases matching TRBD1. The germline V gene has CDR1 MNHEY and CDR2 SVGAGI. V was pared by 6 bases and J by 5 bases, with 4 bases of the junction left unmatched. CDR3 length: 14 amino acids. The CDR3 region is CASSTGQNNSPLHF. In DNA, the CDR3 is TGTGCCAGCAGCACGGGACAGAATAATTCACCCCTCCACTTT.

The V gene is TRBV5-1, the J gene TRBJ1-2, with D uncertain. The CDR3 length is 15 residues. Trimming stripped 3 bases from V and 0 bases from J, with 12 bases between. The germline CDR1 and CDR2 sequences are SGHRS and YFSETQ. CDR3: CASSSRTDANYGYTF. In nucleotides, the CDR3 is TGCGCCAGCAGCTCAAGGACGGATGCTAACTATGGCTACACCTTC.

The gene calls are TRBV19 and TRBJ2-1, with D possibly TRBD2 on 6 matching bases. V was shortened by 3 bases and J by 4 bases, with 10 bases between the two germline ends. Germline CDR1 reads LNHDA; CDR2 reads SQIVND (reference sequence). The CDR3 spans 14 residues. In nucleotides, the CDR3 is TGTGCCAGTAGTATGGGTAGCGGTTACAATGAGCAGTTCTTC. Translated, it gives CASSMGSGYNEQFF.

The genes are TRBV6-5 and TRBJ2-3; tentatively, D is TRBD2 (6 bases). CDR1 and CDR2 (germline): MNHEY, SVGAGI. This CDR3 has 15 amino acids. V gave up 6 bases and J gave up 2 bases, with 15 bases separating them. The CDR3 loop reads CASRVTGLPTDTQYF. The DNA of the CDR3 is TGTGCCAGCAGGGTTACCGGACTACCCACAGATACGCAGTATTTT.

The chain uses TRBV4-1 and TRBJ2-1; TRBD2 agrees at 8 bases. The CDR3 spans 17 residues. The germline V gene encodes CDR1 MGHRA and CDR2 YSYEKL. Trimming cost V 1 base and J 5 bases; bases outside gene matches: 10. This chain's CDR3 is CASSQVVTSDGHNEQFF. CDR3 DNA: TGCGCCAGCAGCCAAGTAGTGACTAGCGACGGACACAATGAGCAGTTCTTC.

The chain has TRBV5-5 and TRBJ1-2; maybe TRBD1 (6 bases). This CDR3 contains 13 residues. The germline gives CDR1 SGHKS, CDR2 YYEKEE (reference sequence). V was clipped by 2 bases and J by 6 bases, with 11 bases between them. CDR3 amino acids: CASSFSGANGYTF. The CDR3 DNA follows: TGTGCCAGCAGCTTTTCGGGGGCGAATGGCTACACCTTC.

The genes are TRBV7-8 and TRBJ2-3; the match to TRBD2 covers 14 bases. This CDR3 is built from 16 residues. V shed 1 base, J shed 5 bases, and the junction held 2 bases outside the gene matches. From germline, CDR1 is SGHVS and CDR2 FQNEAQ. CDR3 in amino acids: CASSLDGTSGGDTQYF. DNA of the CDR3: TGTGCCAGCAGCTTAGACGGGACTAGCGGGGGAGATACGCAGTATTTT. Together with reference TRBV7-8 and TRBJ2-3, the CDR3 gives the full variable domain: GAGVSQSPRYKVAKRGQDVALRCDPISGHVSLFWYQQALGQGPEFLTYFQNEAQLDKSGLPSDRFFAERPEGSVSTLKIQRTQQEDSAVYLCASSLDGTSGGDTQYFGPGTRLTVL.

The CDR3 loop is CASSFGFAKETQYF. The CDR3 DNA reads as TGTGCCAGCAGTTTCGGATTCGCCAAAGAGACCCAGTACTTC. This rearrangement joins TRBV27 to TRBJ2-5, with D uncertain. This CDR3 has 14 residues. Germline CDR1 reads MNHEY; CDR2 reads SMNVEV (reference sequence). V was clipped by 3 bases and J by 3 bases, with 11 bases between them.

The chain combines TRBV11-1 with TRBJ2-3; 7 bases match TRBD2. V trimming: 0 bases; J trimming: 6 bases; junction bases outside the gene matches: 9. CDR3 length: 16 amino acids. CDR1 and CDR2 (germline): SGHAT, FQDESV (reference sequence). The CDR3 DNA reads TGTGCCAGCAGCTTAGCTAGCGGGTGGGGCGGGGATACGCAGTATTTT. Its protein is CASSLASGWGGDTQYF.

The chain employs TRBV12-3 or TRBV12-4 and TRBJ1-1; D is unclear. The CDR3 is 12 amino acids. V gave up 8 bases and J gave up 2 bases, with 9 bases separating them. The CDR3 bases are TGTGCCAGCCAACGGGCTAACACTGAAGCTTTCTTT. It specifies CASQRANTEAFF.

The V gene is TRBV2, the J gene TRBJ1-2; 8 bases are a match to TRBD1. CDR3 size: 14 residues. The ends lost 3 bases at V and 7 bases at J; junction bases unmatched: 7. The germline gives CDR1 SNHLY, CDR2 FYNNEI. CDR3 protein: CASSDRGTGGGYTF. CDR3 in DNA: TGTGCCAGCAGTGATAGAGGGACAGGAGGTGGCTACACCTTC.

This clone was seen a few times. This sequence joins TRBV6-1 and TRBJ1-2; D is unclear. The V and J ends lost 2 bases and 0 bases respectively, with 4 bases between them. Germline assignment: CDR1 MNHNS and CDR2 SASEGT. CDR3 length equals 13 residues. The CDR3 loop reads CASSEQPNYGYTF. Here the CDR3 DNA reads TGTGCCAGCAGTGAACAGCCTAACTATGGCTACACCTTC.

The chain joins TRBV3-1 (or the pseudogene TRBV3-2) to TRBJ2-1; 11 bases match TRBD2. The CDR3 sequence is 18 residues long. Germline V gene lookup returns CDR1 LGHDT and CDR2 YNNKEL (reference sequence). The V and J ends lost 8 bases and 1 base, in that order; junction bases with no gene match: 13. DNA for the CDR3: TGTGCCAGCTCCCTGGCTAGCGGGGGGCAGCTTTCCTACAATGAGCAGTTCTTC. It translates to CASSLASGGQLSYNEQFF.

The chain is built from TRBV5-4 and TRBJ1-1, with D perhaps matching TRBD1 (6 bases). Looked up from germline, CDR1 is SGHNT and CDR2 is YYREEE (reference sequence). CDR3 length: 13 residues. V was cut by 4 bases and J by 1 base, with 8 bases left in between. CDR3 loop: CASSQGRNTEAFF. In DNA form, the CDR3 reads TGTGCCAGCAGCCAGGGGCGGAACACTGAAGCTTTCTTT.

The chain combines TRBV9 with TRBJ2-5; TRBD2 might be the D (5 bases). The CDR3 consists of 13 residues. V lost 2 bases and J 4 bases, leaving 9 bases between the germline ends. Germline CDR1 reads SGDLS; CDR2 reads YYNGEE. CDR3 amino acids: CASSVGMGETQYF. CDR3 DNA: TGTGCCAGCAGCGTCGGGATGGGAGAGACCCAGTACTTC.

The sample holds one count of this clone. This chain connects TRBV3-1 (or the pseudogene TRBV3-2) to TRBJ1-3; D gene unclear. There are 14 residues in the CDR3. The germline V gene has CDR1 LGHDT and CDR2 YNNKEL (reference sequence). Trimming left V 7 bases short and J 4 bases short, with 14 bases between. The CDR3 protein is CASISKGDGNTIYF. CDR3 DNA sequence: TGTGCCAGCATATCGAAGGGCGACGGAAACACCATATATTTT.

V is TRBV6-5 and J is TRBJ1-1; a possible D gene is TRBD1 (5 bases). CDR1 and CDR2 (germline): MNHEY, SVGAGI. Between the trimmed V and J ends, which lost 4 bases and 2 bases, there was a span of 11 bases. This CDR3 is built from 14 residues. The CDR3 nucleotides read TGTGCCAGCAGTTCGAGGACAACCAACACTGAAGCTTTCTTT. Translated, it gives CASSSRTTNTEAFF.

The chain links TRBV6-5 to TRBJ1-1; D ambiguous. V lost 8 bases, J lost 0 bases, and 10 bases lay in between. The CDR3 consists of 13 residues. Germline V gives CDR1 MNHEY, CDR2 SVGAGI. CDR3: CASLPSLNTEAFF. The DNA for the CDR3 is TGTGCCAGCTTACCGAGTTTGAACACTGAAGCTTTCTTT.